These T cell receptor beta chains were read from a single sample in a study of shared clonotypes between healthy human individuals. TCRdb's table, derived via immunoSEQ multiplex PCR, lists solely in-frame clones and lacks some. Seen here are hundreds of thousands of clones, around 92% observed once, and the top ten hold less than 25%. The sequencing sample was made of naive CD8+ T cells sorted from blood. These TCRs come from a man between 25 and 39 years old in good health. Each CDR3 is given with its conserved first and last residue. The order of the fields is V gene, D gene, J gene, clone size, CDR3 length, CDR3 DNA, CDR3 protein. A D gene is named only where the DNA matches it firmly. Only part of the rows carry a size: once, few, many, or a class if the clone is expanded.

V: TRBV9; D: NA; J: TRBJ1-5; size: NA; length: 13; DNA: TGTGCCAGCAGCGTAGTCCCCGGTCAGCCCCAGCATTTT; CDR3: CASSVVPGQPQHF
V: TRBV10-2; D: TRBD2; J: TRBJ2-1; size: NA; length: 15; DNA: TGCGCCAGCTCCTGGGCGGGAGACTCCTCCGGGGAGCAGTTCTTC; CDR3: CASSWAGDSSGEQFF
V: TRBV4-1; D: NA; J: TRBJ2-5; size: NA; length: 16; DNA: TGCGCCAGCAGCCAAGTGATTGCGGCTACACAAGAGACCCAGTACTTC; CDR3: CASSQVIAATQETQYF
V: TRBV19; D: NA; J: TRBJ1-5; size: NA; length: 14; DNA: TGTGCCAGTAGTATGGGGGCAGAGCATCAGCCCCAGCATTTT; CDR3: CASSMGAEHQPQHF
V: TRBV2; D: NA; J: TRBJ2-7; size: once; length: 14; DNA: TGTGCCAGCAGTGGGAGGGACAAGCCCTACGAGCAGTACTTC; CDR3: CASSGRDKPYEQYF
V: TRBV29-1; D: NA; J: TRBJ2-2; size: once; length: 14; DNA: TGCAGCGTTGAATACGGGAGATACACCGGGGAGCTGTTTTTT; CDR3: CSVEYGRYTGELFF
V: TRBV5-5; D: NA; J: TRBJ2-1; size: NA; length: 13; DNA: TGTGCCAGCAGCCCGCGCTCCTACAATGAGCAGTTCTTC; CDR3: CASSPRSYNEQFF
V: TRBV11-3; D: TRBD1; J: TRBJ2-1; size: NA; length: 13; DNA: TGTGCCAGCAGGGGGAGGACAGGGCGTGAGCAGTTCTTC; CDR3: CASRGRTGREQFF
V: TRBV4-1; D: NA; J: TRBJ2-7; size: NA; length: 13; DNA: TGCGCCAGCAGCCCGAGTTCAGGGGAGGAGGAGTACTTC; CDR3: CASSPSSGEEEYF
V: TRBV7-9; D: NA; J: TRBJ2-7; size: NA; length: 17; DNA: TGTGCCAGCAGCTTACGGGCGGCGGGCTACCCCCGCTACGAGCAGTACTTC; CDR3: CASSLRAAGYPRYEQYF
V: TRBV14; D: NA; J: TRBJ2-1; size: NA; length: 13; DNA: TGTGCCAGCAGCCAAGAATTACCCACTGAGCAGTTCTTC; CDR3: CASSQELPTEQFF
V: TRBV20-1; D: TRBD1; J: TRBJ2-7; size: NA; length: 11; DNA: TGCAGTGCTTACAGGGGTTACGAGCAGTACTTC; CDR3: CSAYRGYEQYF
V: TRBV4-1; D: NA; J: TRBJ2-1; size: few; length: 15; DNA: TGCGCCAGCAGCCAGCGTCAGAGCTCCTACAATGAGCAGTTCTTC; CDR3: CASSQRQSSYNEQFF
V: TRBV6-6; D: NA; J: TRBJ2-7; size: NA; length: 15; DNA: TGTGCCAGCACCGAAAGCTCTAGGGGTACCTACGAGCAGTACTTC; CDR3: CASTESSRGTYEQYF